These T cell receptor beta chains were read from a single sample in a study of response to subunit inactivated influenza vaccine. TCRdb fed the RT-PCR reads into MiXCR, producing one record per CDR3 protein. In the table there are 530,000 or so distinct CDR3 sequences, about 25% of which are singletons. Source: CD4+ T cells sorted from PBMCs, taken 4 to 6 days after vaccination. Receptors originate from a man in his fifties who received an inactivated influenza vaccine. Each CDR3 is given with its conserved first and last residue. Each record gives: D gene, clone size, V gene, J gene, CDR3 protein, CDR3 DNA. D genes are given only for firm matches. The listing skips clone size in some rows; elsewhere it reads once, few, many or a size class.

D gene: TRBD2; clone size: few; V gene: TRBV5-1; J gene: TRBJ2-7; CDR3 protein: CASSAGEVFGQYF; CDR3 DNA: TGCGCCAGCTCAGCGGGAGAGGTATTTGGGCAGTACTTC
D gene: -; clone size: few; V gene: TRBV20-1; J gene: TRBJ1-5; CDR3 protein: CSARLGGGGGNQPQHF; CDR3 DNA: TGCAGTGCTAGACTAGGGGGGGGAGGAGGGAATCAGCCCCAGCATTTT
D gene: -; clone size: few; V gene: TRBV5-1; J gene: TRBJ1-1; CDR3 protein: CASSLGSGYEAFF; CDR3 DNA: TGCGCCAGCAGCTTGGGCTCAGGGTATGAAGCTTTCTTT
D gene: TRBD1; clone size: few; V gene: TRBV12-3/TRBV12-4; J gene: TRBJ1-2; CDR3 protein: CASSMTGGGSGYTF; CDR3 DNA: TGTGCCAGCAGTATGACAGGGGGCGGATCTGGCTACACCTTC
D gene: -; clone size: -; V gene: TRBV9; J gene: TRBJ2-1; CDR3 protein: CASSVAYRRANEQFF; CDR3 DNA: TGTGCCAGCAGCGTGGCATACCGCAGGGCAAATGAGCAGTTCTTC
D gene: TRBD1; clone size: -; V gene: TRBV5-1; J gene: TRBJ1-1; CDR3 protein: CASTGQGGTEAFF; CDR3 DNA: TGCGCCAGCACCGGACAGGGGGGCACTGAAGCTTTCTTT
D gene: -; clone size: few; V gene: TRBV6-4; J gene: TRBJ1-1; CDR3 protein: CASIPFRPRRRGPGTEAFF; CDR3 DNA: TGTGCCAGCATCCCATTTAGGCCCAGGCGGCGAGGGCCCGGAACTGAAGCTTTCTTT
D gene: TRBD2; clone size: -; V gene: TRBV5-1; J gene: TRBJ2-5; CDR3 protein: CASSFRGTSGRALETQYF; CDR3 DNA: TGCGCCAGCAGCTTCAGAGGGACTAGCGGGAGGGCCCTGGAGACCCAGTACTTC
D gene: TRBD1; clone size: few; V gene: TRBV29-1; J gene: TRBJ2-3; CDR3 protein: CSVGGQGAGTDTQYF; CDR3 DNA: TGCAGCGTTGGAGGTCAGGGGGCCGGCACAGATACGCAGTATTTT
D gene: -; clone size: -; V gene: TRBV7-3; J gene: TRBJ2-2; CDR3 protein: CASSISPNTGEPFF; CDR3 DNA: TGTGCCAGCAGCATAAGTCCGAACACCGGGGAGCCGTTTTTT
D gene: TRBD1; clone size: -; V gene: TRBV20-1; J gene: TRBJ2-1; CDR3 protein: CSAPNQGAFSEQFF; CDR3 DNA: TGCAGTGCTCCTAATCAGGGGGCGTTTAGTGAGCAGTTCTTC
D gene: -; clone size: -; V gene: TRBV7-9; J gene: TRBJ2-7; CDR3 protein: CASSLSSRGEQYF; CDR3 DNA: TGTGCCAGCAGCTTAAGCAGTAGAGGCGAGCAGTACTTC
D gene: -; clone size: -; V gene: TRBV19; J gene: TRBJ1-5; CDR3 protein: CASSPGPGQPQHF; CDR3 DNA: TGTGCCAGTAGTCCTGGCCCAGGGCAGCCCCAGCATTTT
D gene: -; clone size: -; V gene: TRBV28; J gene: TRBJ2-4; CDR3 protein: CASRRTGAKNIQYF; CDR3 DNA: TGTGCCAGCAGAAGGACGGGAGCCAAAAACATTCAGTACTTC
D gene: -; clone size: -; V gene: TRBV12-3/TRBV12-4; J gene: TRBJ1-5; CDR3 protein: CASSLSELASNQPQHF; CDR3 DNA: TGTGCCAGCAGTTTGAGTGAGTTGGCTAGCAATCAGCCCCAGCATTTT
D gene: -; clone size: -; V gene: TRBV7-3; J gene: TRBJ2-2; CDR3 protein: CASSLGLGGELFF; CDR3 DNA: TGTGCCAGCAGCTTAGGCTTGGGCGGGGAGCTGTTTTTT
D gene: -; clone size: -; V gene: TRBV20-1; J gene: TRBJ2-3; CDR3 protein: CSAELTSTDTQYF; CDR3 DNA: TGCAGTGCCGAACTAACAAGCACAGATACGCAGTATTTT
D gene: -; clone size: -; V gene: TRBV24-1; J gene: TRBJ2-1; CDR3 protein: CATSDFAGTNNEQFF; CDR3 DNA: TGTGCCACCAGTGATTTTGCGGGAACCAACAATGAGCAGTTCTTC
D gene: -; clone size: few; V gene: TRBV4-3; J gene: TRBJ2-7; CDR3 protein: CASSQGQRGEQYF; CDR3 DNA: TGCGCCAGCAGCCAGGGGCAGAGGGGCGAGCAGTACTTC
D gene: TRBD1; clone size: -; V gene: TRBV7-2; J gene: TRBJ2-7; CDR3 protein: CASSLLRGFYEQYF; CDR3 DNA: TGTGCCAGCAGCTTACTCAGGGGGTTCTACGAGCAGTACTTC
D gene: -; clone size: few; V gene: TRBV5-8; J gene: TRBJ1-6; CDR3 protein: CASSPSGVRNSPLHF; CDR3 DNA: TGTGCCAGCAGCCCATCTGGGGTTCGCAATTCACCCCTCCACTTT